The T cell receptor beta chain under discussion was sequenced for a study of memory CD4+ T cells and cytomegalovirus serostatus. General observations from the study: CD4+ memory repertoires contained about two fifths of the roughly 160 reported CMV TCRbeta sequences. CMV serostatus prediction reached median AUC about 0.95, or 0.9 with US-trained model.

The sort gate was single viable CD3+CD4+CD8-CD45RO+ cells for memory CD4+ T cells. Positive selection with CD4 microbeads enriched total CD4+ T cells. The CDR3 runs to 13 residues. The germline V gene encodes CDR1 LGHNT and CDR2 FRNRAP. Trimming cost V 2 bases and J 7 bases, with 6 bases left between them. On this clone itself: Its antigen remains unidentified.

Generated by immunoSEQ multiplex PCR, the TCRdb table keeps only in-frame clones and is missing some. The sample has under 55,000 clones, around four fifths seen once. Sequences were obtained from memory CD4+ T cells from blood. This clonotype originated in an adult in good health and CMV-seropositive. The rearrangement joins TRBV12-5 to TRBJ1-6; D is undetermined. Here the CDR3 DNA reads TGTGCTAGTGGTTTGCGAGAGAATTCACCCCTCCACTTT. Amino acid sequence: CASGLRENSPLHF.